Presented here are 3 T cell receptor delta chains from one specimen sequenced in a study of Vδ1+ human thymocytes. Broader study findings: In the thymus, TRG and TRD repertoires looked highly polyclonal with Gaussian CDR3 lengths.

No antigen is known for these receptors. The template was reverse-transcribed extracted RNA. CDR3 amplicons came from multiplex PCR with pooled V-gene forward and constant-region reverse primers. TCRdb re-called the multiplex PCR reads through CATT. The sample consists of more than 45,000 delta-chain clones, roughly 16% of them appearing once. The sample consisted of Vdelta1+ gamma-delta thymocytes from the thymus. The subset is: FACS-sorted CD3+ TCRalphabeta- TCRVdelta1+ TCRVdelta2- thymocytes. These receptors were obtained from a girl in the first two years of life who had congenital heart surgery.

The V call is TRDV1, the J call TRDJ1; D is possibly TRDD3 (5 bases). This CDR3 has 17 residues. Trimming pared 4 bases from V and 0 bases from J, leaving 18 bases between. Germline CDR1 is TSWWSYY and CDR2 is QGS. CDR3 loop: CALGVYSWGLYTDKLIF. For the CDR3, the DNA is TGTGCTCTTGGGGTATACTCATGGGGTCTCTACACCGATAAACTCATCTTT.

The genes are TRDV1 and TRDJ1; 7 bases line up with TRDD2. Germline CDR1 and CDR2: TSWWSYY and QGS. Losses at the gene ends were 2 bases for V and 0 bases for J; bases not matched to a gene: 9. CDR3 size: 17 residues. The CDR3 region is CALGEILPPSYTDKLIF. In DNA form, the CDR3 reads TGTGCTCTTGGGGAAATCCTTCCTCCCTCCTACACCGATAAACTCATCTTT.

This clone was detected only a few times. This CDR3 is also generated by other DNA sequences in the sample. J is TRDJ1 and V is TRDV2; 12 bases fit TRDD3. The CDR3 has 19 amino acids. Germline trimming cut 0 bases from V and 0 bases from J; bases unmatched to any gene: 10. Germline loops: CDR1 GEAIGNYY, CDR2 EKD. In DNA form, the CDR3 reads TGTGCCTGTGACACCCTAGTACTGGGGGATACCCGGCACACCGATAAACTCATCTTT. Translated: CACDTLVLGDTRHTDKLIF.